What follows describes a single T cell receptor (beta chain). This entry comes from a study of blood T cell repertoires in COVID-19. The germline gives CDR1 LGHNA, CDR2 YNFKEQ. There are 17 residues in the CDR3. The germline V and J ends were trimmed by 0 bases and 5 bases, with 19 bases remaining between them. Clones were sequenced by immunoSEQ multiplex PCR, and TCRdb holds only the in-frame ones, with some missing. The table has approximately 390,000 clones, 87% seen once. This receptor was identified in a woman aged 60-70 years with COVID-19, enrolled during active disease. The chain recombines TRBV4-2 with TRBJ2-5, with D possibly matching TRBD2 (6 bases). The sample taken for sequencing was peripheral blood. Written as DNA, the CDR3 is TGTGCCAGCAGCCAAGATCTTGAGCGGGTCTCCCGGGAGACCCAGTACTTC. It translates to CASSQDLERVSRETQYF.